Each of the 31 T cell receptor beta chains below was sequenced from the same sample in a study of T cell changes during pregnancy in multiple sclerosis. Repertoires were generated with immunoSEQ multiplex PCR, while TCRdb's copy carries only in-frame clones and drops some. The data hold around 62,000 clones, with 85% to 95% observed a single time. The sequences come from CD8+ T cells from peripheral blood mononuclear cells, collected in the second trimester of pregnancy. These receptors were collected from a female donor with multiple sclerosis, enrolled in a pregnancy study.

The CDR3 is CASSLDRNEQYF. CDR3 DNA: TGTGCCAGCAGCCTGGACAGGAACGAGCAGTACTTC. The rearrangement joins TRBV5-4 to TRBJ2-7; 7 positions match TRBD1. The V segment lost 4 bases and the J segment 5 bases; nucleotides outside the gene matches: 3. The CDR3 has 12 residues. Germline CDR1 SGHNT, CDR2 YYREEE (reference sequence).

The gene calls are TRBV12-2 and TRBJ1-4. TRBV12-2 is an annotated pseudogene. The length of the CDR3 is 17 residues. CDR3: CASRLGWGGAANEKLFF. The CDR3 nucleotides read TGTGCAAGTCGCTTAGGGTGGGGGGGCGCGGCTAATGAAAAACTGTTTTTT.

This clone was counted once. CDR3 in amino acids: CASSPIAGVEVSNNEQFF. DNA for the CDR3: TGTGCCAGCAGTCCAATAGCGGGAGTAGAGGTTAGCAACAATGAGCAGTTCTTC. This rearrangement joins TRBV28 to TRBJ2-1, with 9 nucleotides matching TRBD2. From germline, CDR1 is MDHEN and CDR2 SYDVKM. J gave up 5 bases and V 5 bases, and 16 bases lay outside the gene matches. The CDR3 is 18 amino acids.

The chain combines TRBV4-1 with TRBJ2-1, with unresolved D. V lost 5 bases and J lost 10, with 12 bases in between. The germline gives CDR1 MGHRA, CDR2 YSYEKL. The CDR3 is made up of 12 amino acids. The DNA of the CDR3 is TGCGCCAGCAGCGACCGACAAGACGAGCAGTTCTTC. Its protein product is CASSDRQDEQFF.

V gene TRBV15 combines with J gene TRBJ2-7; 7 bases align to TRBD1. The CDR3 contains 15 residues. In germline, CDR1 is LNHNV, CDR2 YYDKDF (reference sequence). Trimming removed 5 bases from V and 3 bases from J; junction bases left unmatched: 10. CDR3 in amino acids: CATSRVGDSLYEQYF. CDR3 coding DNA: TGTGCCACCAGCCGGGTGGGGGACAGTCTCTACGAGCAGTACTTC. Using reference TRBV15 and TRBJ2-7 for the parts outside the CDR3, the full variable domain is DAMVIQNPRYQVTQFGKPVTLSCSQTLNHNVMYWYQQKSSQAPKLLFHYYDKDFNNEADTPDNFQSRRPNTSFCFLDIRSPGLGDTAMYLCATSRVGDSLYEQYFGPGTRLTVT.

J is TRBJ2-6 and V is TRBV27; 7 nucleotides line up with TRBD1. The CDR3 totals 15 residues. CDR1 is MNHEY and CDR2 is SMNVEV in the germline V gene (reference sequence). After removal of 1 base from V and 10 bases from J, the junction contained 7 bases not matched to a gene. In DNA form, the CDR3 reads TGTGCCAGCAGTTTATATTCGGGACAGCCTAACGTCCTGACTTTC. It is translated as CASSLYSGQPNVLTF.

The chain has TRBV28 and TRBJ2-6; TRBD1 might be the D (5 bases). The germline CDR1 and CDR2 sequences are MDHEN and SYDVKM. Deletions cut 6 bases from V and 0 bases from J, with 15 bases between. CDR3 length: 17 amino acids. Here the CDR3 DNA reads TGTGCCAGCAGCCTCCTGGGGCAGCACTCTGGGGCCAACGTCCTGACTTTC. Amino acid sequence: CASSLLGQHSGANVLTF.

This chain uses TRBV7-9 with TRBJ2-3; no firm D call. This CDR3 is 13 amino acids long. Trimming removed 1 base from V and 8 bases from J, with 10 bases in between. In germline, CDR1 is SEHNR, CDR2 FQNEAQ (reference sequence). The CDR3 DNA follows: TGTGCCAGCAGCTTAGGGCAGCCGGGTACGCAGTATTTT. It codes for CASSLGQPGTQYF.

V gene TRBV5-1 combines with J gene TRBJ1-2, with 8 bases fitting TRBD1. Germline lookup yields CDR1 SGHRS and CDR2 YFSETQ. J lost 2 bases, V lost 5 bases, and 8 bases had no gene match. The CDR3 length is 15 residues. CDR3 DNA sequence: TGCGCCAGCAGAGAGGGACAGGCCTCAAACTATGGCTACACCTTC. It codes for CASREGQASNYGYTF. Variable domain in full (rest from reference TRBV5-1 and TRBJ1-2): KAGVTQTPRYLIKTRGQQVTLSCSPISGHRSVSWYQQTPGQGLQFLFEYFSETQRNKGNFPGRFSGRQFSNSRSEMNVSTLELGDSALYLCASREGQASNYGYTFGSGTRLTVV.

This clone was picked up one time. The rearrangement uses TRBV7-6 and TRBJ1-1; TRBD1 agrees at 9 bases. The CDR3 consists of 15 residues. Germline V lookup: CDR1 SGHVS, CDR2 FNYEAQ. The ends lost 3 bases at V and 4 bases at J; junction bases unmatched: 6. The CDR3: CASSFPQGAVTEAFF. The CDR3, as DNA: TGTGCCAGCAGCTTCCCACAGGGGGCCGTCACTGAAGCTTTCTTT.

CDR3 amino acids: CASSVGAGLETQYF. The CDR3, as DNA: TGTGCCAGCAGCGTAGGGGCAGGGTTGGAGACCCAGTACTTC. The chain combines TRBV11-2 with TRBJ2-5; D perhaps matches TRBD1 (5 bases). The germline V and J ends were trimmed by 5 bases and 5 bases, with 15 bases remaining between them. From germline, CDR1 is SGHAT and CDR2 FQNNGV. The length of the CDR3 is 14 residues.

The chain is built from TRBV5-4 and TRBJ2-1, with 7 positions matching TRBD2. This CDR3 region has 13 residues. Germline V gives CDR1 SGHNT, CDR2 YYREEE (reference sequence). V trimming: 2 bases; J trimming: 6 bases; junction bases outside the gene matches: 2. CDR3 nucleotide sequence: TGTGCCAGCAGCTTTGGGACTATCAATGAGCAGTTCTTC. It translates to CASSFGTINEQFF.

This chain uses TRBV19 with TRBJ2-3, with 9 bases aligning to TRBD2. This CDR3 has 14 amino acids. Trimming removed 5 bases from V and 5 bases from J; junction bases left unmatched: 5. Per the germline V gene, CDR1 is LNHDA and CDR2 is SQIVND (reference sequence). The CDR3 protein is CASSVGLAKDTQYF. As DNA, the CDR3 is TGTGCCAGTAGTGTCGGACTAGCGAAAGATACGCAGTATTTT.

The chain recombines TRBV9 with TRBJ2-1, with D unclear. CDR3 size: 14 residues. Germline values: CDR1 SGDLS, CDR2 YYNGEE. The germline V and J ends were trimmed by 4 bases and 0 bases, with 8 bases remaining between them. The CDR3 loop is CASSPRGSYNEQFF. The CDR3 DNA reads TGTGCCAGCAGCCCCCGAGGCTCCTACAATGAGCAGTTCTTC.

The chain has TRBV27 and TRBJ1-1; a weak D match, TRBD1 (6 bases). Deletions cut 2 bases from V and 2 bases from J, with 12 bases between. Germline CDR1 is MNHEY and CDR2 is SMNVEV (reference sequence). This CDR3 region has 15 residues. The chain's CDR3 is CASSLGGGRNTEAFF. The CDR3, as DNA: TGTGCCAGCAGTTTAGGGGGGGGCCGAAACACTGAAGCTTTCTTT.

Notes on this clone: Likely a read error: the CDR3 ends without its conserved phenylalanine or tryptophan. The DNA is omitted, as the CDR3 cannot be located on it reliably, and the CDR3 follows TCRdb's listing. This chain joins TRBV1 and TRBJ2-3; the DNA was not used to check the table's D call, TRBD2. TRBV1 is annotated as a pseudogene. The CDR3 spans 8 residues, counting both ends. The CDR3 spells CTSPGVKR.

The V and J genes are TRBV9 and TRBJ2-4; 8 nucleotides agree with TRBD2. Germline loops: CDR1 SGDLS, CDR2 YYNGEE. The CDR3 loop spans 14 amino acids. The V gene end was trimmed by 3 bases and the J gene end by 5 bases; junction bases not matched to a gene: 4. This CDR3 is CASSDPGGENIQYF. The CDR3 nucleotides read TGTGCCAGCAGCGATCCGGGGGGGGAAAACATTCAGTACTTC.

The chain joins TRBV7-9 to TRBJ2-7; D is ambiguous. V was cut by 1 base and J by 2 bases, with 9 bases left in between. Germline lookup yields CDR1 SEHNR and CDR2 FQNEAQ (reference sequence). The CDR3 covers 14 residues. The DNA for the CDR3 is TGTGCCAGCAGCTTAGAGAACAGAGCCTACGAGCAGTACTTC. Its protein is CASSLENRAYEQYF.

This clone was seen more than once but under ten times. This chain uses TRBV2 with TRBJ1-6; 8 bases map to TRBD1. J was trimmed by 9 bases and V by 6 bases; bases with no gene match: 4. The CDR3 spans 13 residues. Germline assignment: CDR1 SNHLY and CDR2 FYNNEI. The CDR3 coding sequence is TGTGCCAGCAGCGTGGACAGGGTTTCACCCCTCCACTTT. Translated, it gives CASSVDRVSPLHF.

The chain combines TRBV7-9 with TRBJ1-3; 8 nucleotides match TRBD1. V trimming: 8 bases; J trimming: 2 bases; junction bases outside the gene matches: 14. CDR1 SEHNR and CDR2 FQNEAQ come from the germline V gene (reference sequence). This CDR3 contains 17 residues. In DNA form, the CDR3 reads TGTGCCAGCGGAAAACCAACCCGGGACAGGCCTGGAAACACCATATATTTT. Protein product: CASGKPTRDRPGNTIYF.

V usage is TRBV4-2 and J usage is TRBJ2-7; TRBD1 is a possible D gene (5 bases). The CDR3 loop spans 13 amino acids. CDR1 is LGHNA and CDR2 is YNFKEQ in the germline V gene. V lost 5 bases, J lost 1 base, and 9 bases lay in between. CDR3 protein: CASSLKGSYEQYF. The CDR3, as DNA: TGTGCCAGCAGCTTGAAGGGGTCCTACGAGCAGTACTTC.

The rearrangement uses TRBV11-2 and TRBJ1-2; D is perhaps TRBD1 (6 bases). The CDR3 extends over 13 amino acids. The V end lost 6 bases, the J end lost 2 bases, and 10 bases lay between the germline ends. CDR1 is SGHAT and CDR2 is FQNNGV in the germline V gene. CDR3 amino acids: CASSYRANYGYTF. The CDR3 region has the DNA TGTGCCAGCAGTTACAGGGCGAACTATGGCTACACCTTC.

This rearrangement joins TRBV5-3 to TRBJ1-2; D possibly corresponds to TRBD1 (6 bases). TRBV5-3 is annotated as an ORF whose role is uncertain. The CDR3 is 16 residues long. V was trimmed by 3 bases and J by 4 bases, leaving 19 bases between them. As DNA, the CDR3 is TGTGCCAGAAGCTCCTTTACGGACAGATTGGGCTATGGCTACACCTTC. It encodes CARSSFTDRLGYGYTF.

The chain joins TRBV5-1 to TRBJ2-1, with 8 bases aligning to TRBD1. V shed 4 bases, J shed 7 bases, and the junction held 10 bases outside the gene matches. Germline lookup yields CDR1 SGHRS and CDR2 YFSETQ. The CDR3 contains 15 residues. Here the CDR3 reads CASSPGTGYLNEQFF. As DNA, the CDR3 is TGCGCCAGCAGCCCCGGGACAGGTTATCTAAATGAGCAGTTCTTC.

V gene TRBV5-1 combines with J gene TRBJ1-1, with TRBD1 identical over 8 bases. The CDR3 runs 13 residues. Per the germline V gene, CDR1 is SGHRS and CDR2 is YFSETQ. V lost 5 bases to trimming and J lost 5 bases; unmatched junction nucleotides: 5. Written as DNA, the CDR3 is TGCGCCAGCAGATCAGGGGGCTGGACTGAAGCTTTCTTT. As protein: CASRSGGWTEAFF.

J is TRBJ2-3 and V is TRBV27, with a tentative D call TRBD2 (6 bases). CDR3 length equals 14 residues. Germline CDR1 is MNHEY and CDR2 is SMNVEV (reference sequence). V shed 2 bases and J shed 6 bases, with 12 bases lying between them. As DNA, the CDR3 is TGTGCCAGCAGTTTAACTACGGGGGTCGATACGCAGTATTTT. Its protein is CASSLTTGVDTQYF.

A note on this clone: At one boundary the junction diverges from the germline segment, which might be a read error. V is TRBV6-6 and J is TRBJ1-2; D might be TRBD1 (6 bases). The length of the CDR3 is 14 residues. The germline CDR1 and CDR2 sequences are MNHNY and SVGAGI (reference sequence). CDR3 nucleotide sequence: TGTGCCAGCAGCCCAAGTTGGAACCAGGGGATAACGGGTTTC. Its translation: CASSPSWNQGITGF.

J is TRBJ2-7 and V is TRBV7-6; perhaps TRBD1 as D (7 bases). The CDR3 consists of 15 residues. V was pared by 5 bases and J by 0 bases, with 14 bases between. Germline lookup yields CDR1 SGHVS and CDR2 FNYEAQ. CDR3 in amino acids: CASSLRQGGSYEQYF. The CDR3 region has the DNA TGTGCCAGCAGCCTCCGGCAGGGGGGCTCCTACGAGCAGTACTTC.

This chain connects TRBV6-1 to TRBJ1-2; D remains unclear. Looked up from germline, CDR1 is MNHNS and CDR2 is SASEGT. This CDR3 has 15 residues. Trimming removed 0 bases from V and 14 bases from J, with 22 bases in between. This CDR3 is CASSEALILLSVITF. CDR3 DNA: TGTGCCAGCAGTGAAGCGCTTATCTTATTGTCGGTGATTACCTTC.

The chain carries TRBV9 and TRBJ2-2; D perhaps matches TRBD2 (6 bases). Germline-derived CDR1 and CDR2 are SGDLS and YYNGEE. V lost 0 bases to trimming and J lost 6 bases, with 12 bases between them. This CDR3 region has 15 residues. In DNA form, the CDR3 reads TGTGCCAGCAGCGTAGCCGGGGGTAGAGCCGGGGAGCTGTTTTTT. It is translated as CASSVAGGRAGELFF.

This chain connects TRBV7-2 to TRBJ2-6, with unresolved D. CDR3 length: 16 residues. The V end was cut by 0 bases, the J end by 0 bases, with 6 bases between. Germline V CDR1 and CDR2: SGHTA, FQGNSA. DNA of the CDR3: TGTGCCAGCAGCTTAGCATTGAGCTCTGGGGCCAACGTCCTGACTTTC. This sequence encodes CASSLALSSGANVLTF.